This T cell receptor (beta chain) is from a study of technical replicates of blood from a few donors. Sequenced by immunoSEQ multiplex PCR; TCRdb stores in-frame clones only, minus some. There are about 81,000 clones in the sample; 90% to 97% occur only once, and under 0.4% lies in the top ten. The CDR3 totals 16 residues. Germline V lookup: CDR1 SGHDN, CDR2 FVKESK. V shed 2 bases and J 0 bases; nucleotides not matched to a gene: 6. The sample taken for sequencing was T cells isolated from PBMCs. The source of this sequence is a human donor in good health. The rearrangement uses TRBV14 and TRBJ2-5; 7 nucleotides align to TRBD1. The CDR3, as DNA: TGTGCCAGCAGCCAAAAGACAGGGCCCTACCAAGAGACCCAGTACTTC. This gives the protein CASSQKTGPYQETQYF. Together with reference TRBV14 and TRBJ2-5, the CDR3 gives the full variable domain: EAGVTQFPSHSVIEKGQTVTLRCDPISGHDNLYWYRRVMGKEIKFLLHFVKESKQDESGMPNNRFLAERTGGTYSTLKVQPAELEDSGVYFCASSQKTGPYQETQYFGPGTRLLVL.